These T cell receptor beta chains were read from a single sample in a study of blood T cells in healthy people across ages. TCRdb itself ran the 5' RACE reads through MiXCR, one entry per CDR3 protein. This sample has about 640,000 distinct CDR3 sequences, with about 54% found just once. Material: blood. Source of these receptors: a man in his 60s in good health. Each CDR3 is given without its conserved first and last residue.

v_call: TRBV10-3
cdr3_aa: AISEPGRGGIGTQY

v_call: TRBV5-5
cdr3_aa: ASSLVGQLSYNEQF

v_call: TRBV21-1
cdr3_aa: ASSITTETQY

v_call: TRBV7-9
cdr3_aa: ASSLGRTALGLGTEAF

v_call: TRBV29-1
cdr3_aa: SVEGQGKGETQY

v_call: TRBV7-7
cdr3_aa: ASSVGLRETQY

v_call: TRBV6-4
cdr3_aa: ASSPDRDNYGYT

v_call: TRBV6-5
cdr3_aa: ASISETGMNTEAF

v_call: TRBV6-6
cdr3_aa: ASSHSTGGGQETQY

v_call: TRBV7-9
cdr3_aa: ASSYSHAEQY

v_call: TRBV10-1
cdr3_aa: ASSTGTSGNNEQF

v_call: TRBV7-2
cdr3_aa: ASSLAAIARFSSYNEQF

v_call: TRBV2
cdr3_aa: ASNLNNQGNTEAF

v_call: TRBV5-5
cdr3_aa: ASSYVGGSQETQY

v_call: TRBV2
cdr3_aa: VTPMNTEAF

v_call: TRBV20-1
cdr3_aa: SASPPGRSNQPQH

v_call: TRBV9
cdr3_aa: ASSIRGDSANYGYT

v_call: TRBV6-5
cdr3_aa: ASSSNLGRGINQETQY

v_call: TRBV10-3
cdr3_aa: AISVGAGYEQY

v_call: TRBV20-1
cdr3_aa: SARTGGSSYNEQF

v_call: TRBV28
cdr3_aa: ASSLDYTQY

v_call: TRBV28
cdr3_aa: ASSWAGDSPLQETQY

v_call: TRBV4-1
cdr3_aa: ASSQGHSLNTEAF

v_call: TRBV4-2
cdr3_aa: ASSQEAGPYNEQF

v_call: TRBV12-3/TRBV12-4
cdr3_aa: ASSKQGLWTDTQY

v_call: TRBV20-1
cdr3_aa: SVEAYSGGKPYQETQY

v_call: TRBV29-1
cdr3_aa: SVTLAGSYNEQF

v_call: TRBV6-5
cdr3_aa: ASRQLASDYGYT

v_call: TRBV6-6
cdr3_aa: ASSYPGVDTGELF

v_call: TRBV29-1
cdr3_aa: SVVAASRGELF

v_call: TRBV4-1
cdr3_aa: ASSQERQGRGGAKNIQY

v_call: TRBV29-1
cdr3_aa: SAPRVQGARETQY

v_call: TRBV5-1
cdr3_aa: ASSFNTRGREETQY

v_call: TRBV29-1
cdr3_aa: SVCPRAGELF